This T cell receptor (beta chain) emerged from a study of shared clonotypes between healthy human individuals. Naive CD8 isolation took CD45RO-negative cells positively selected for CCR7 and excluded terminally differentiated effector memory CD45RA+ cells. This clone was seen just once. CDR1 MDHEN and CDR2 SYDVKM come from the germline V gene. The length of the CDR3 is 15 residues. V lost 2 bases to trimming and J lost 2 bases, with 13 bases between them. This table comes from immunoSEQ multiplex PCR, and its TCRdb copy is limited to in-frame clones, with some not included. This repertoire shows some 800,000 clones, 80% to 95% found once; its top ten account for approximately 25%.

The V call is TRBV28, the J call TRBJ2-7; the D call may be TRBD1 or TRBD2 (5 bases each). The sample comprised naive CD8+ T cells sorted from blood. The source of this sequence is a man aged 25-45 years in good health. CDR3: CASSLVTGPTYEQYF. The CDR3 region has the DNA TGTGCCAGCAGTTTAGTTACGGGGCCAACCTACGAGCAGTACTTC.